This record covers a single TCR beta chain. The data belong to a study of T cell repertoires in aging, cancer and after chemotherapy. The template was genomic DNA from peripheral blood, not RNA. V lost 4 bases, J lost 6 bases, and 16 bases stayed unmatched. CDR1 is SGHAT, CDR2 FQNNGV, per germline. This CDR3 is built from 17 residues. Multiplex touch-down PCR with TRB-A/B primers amplified rearranged V-D-J TRB sequences. TCRdb passed the multiplex PCR reads through MiXCR, listing each CDR3 protein once. The table shows around 12,000 distinct CDR3 sequences, with 25% to 35% occurring only once. This TCR was sampled from a human donor with a blood cancer. The chain combines TRBV11-2 with TRBJ2-3; TRBD2 matches 7 bases. The sequencing input was blood. CDR3 region: CASSSPRLASLLDTQYF. The DNA of the CDR3 is TGTGCCAGCAGCTCCCCCCGACTAGCCTCTCTGTTGGATACGCAGTATTTT.